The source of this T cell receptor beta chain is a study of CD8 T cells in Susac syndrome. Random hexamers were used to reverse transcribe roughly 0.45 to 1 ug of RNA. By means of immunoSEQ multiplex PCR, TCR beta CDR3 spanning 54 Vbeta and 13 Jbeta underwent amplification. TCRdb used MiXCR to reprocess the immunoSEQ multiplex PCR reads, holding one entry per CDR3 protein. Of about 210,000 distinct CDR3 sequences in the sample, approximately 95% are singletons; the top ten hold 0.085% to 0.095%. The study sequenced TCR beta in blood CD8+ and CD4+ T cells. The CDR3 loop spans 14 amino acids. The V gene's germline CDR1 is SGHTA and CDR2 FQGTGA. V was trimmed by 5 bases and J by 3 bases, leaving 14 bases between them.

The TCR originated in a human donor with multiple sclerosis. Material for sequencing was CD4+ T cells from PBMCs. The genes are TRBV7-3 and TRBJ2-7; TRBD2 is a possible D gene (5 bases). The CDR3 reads CASSLGRGSYEQYF. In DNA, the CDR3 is TGTGCCAGCAGCCTCGGGCGAGGGAGCTACGAGCAGTACTTC.